This T cell receptor (beta chain) came from a study of CD8+ T cells in alopecia areata (dated 2018 in TCRdb). A note on the overall study: High-throughput TCRbeta sequencing was used to examine T cell clonal expansion in alopecia areata in both the C3H/HeJ mouse model and human patients. Scalp tissue and sorted CD4+ and CD8+ peripheral blood T cells from patchy and totalis/universalis alopecia areata patients and from healthy controls were covered by human TCRbeta sequencing. Scalp clonality was compared across normal scalp (n=4), patchy alopecia areata scalp (n=8), and alopecia totalis/universalis scalp (n=8). RNA was extracted with the PAXgene miRNA kit for fixed scalp, the miRNeasy kit for PBMCs, and the RNeasy kit for mouse skin. immunoSEQ multiplex PCR using 35 Vbeta forward primers and 13 Jbeta reverse primers was used to amplify TCRbeta CDR3 regions.

V is cut back by 5 bases and J by 6 bases, with 8 bases in the junction unmatched. CDR1 is given as SGHTA and CDR2 as FQGNSA, both from the germline V gene. The cysteine opens and the phenylalanine closes a CDR3 of 15 amino acids. Just CDR3 DNA is preserved here, 45 bases in frame from base 1. On the study overall, not on this receptor specifically: Shared TCR sequences between patients were less evident than in mice, which may be partly attributable to HLA diversity in the patient population. Scalp TCR repertoire analysis is complicated because resident alphabeta T cells in normal human skin are also sequenced, whereas mouse skin is dominated by gammadelta T cells. Higher clonality and more expanded CD8+ clones were observed in lesional scalp than in normal scalp, particularly in alopecia totalis/universalis, a finding suggestive of antigenic drive.

Comment on this clone: Its antigen has not been determined. Within one base of it there is no much larger clone, and no base qualities were kept.

Lesional scalp punch biopsies and peripheral blood were obtained from alopecia areata patients. PBMCs were isolated by density centrifugation and stained for CD3, CD4 and CD8, after which CD4+ and CD8+ T cells were sorted on a FACSAria. Untreated alopecia areata patients were recruited as part of a multicenter biomarker study. For five biomarker-study patients, blood CD8+ T cells were further sorted into NKG2D-low and NKG2D-high fractions. Receptors were amplified or captured by the immunoSEQ multiplex PCR assay. RNA was extracted from all samples and reverse transcribed into cDNA as template for TCR sequencing. SuperScript III was used to make first-strand cDNA, primed with a 2:1 mix of oligo-dT and random hexamers. A synthetic immune receptor repertoire was used to measure amplification bias, and any remaining bias was corrected computationally. Per the source publication's procedure: Raw reads were preprocessed for error removal, and CDR3 was defined according to IMGT conventions as running from the conserved cysteine to phenylalanine. Clonality was computed by normalizing Shannon entropy by log2 of the number of productive unique TCRs and subtracting the result from 1. Whether scalp clones were CD4 or CD8 was inferred by matching scalp TCRbeta sequences against CD4 and CD8 repertoires sorted from blood. TCRdb provides this immuneACCESS table in a form limited to in-frame rearrangements. Some clones are lacking; in checked studies, under half of them reflect an unresolved V gene, and why the rest are absent is not known. V, J and clone size derive from that table, while D and trimming were established from the DNA sequence. The sample table lists 120,000 or so clones, about 50% of them with a count of one. More than 9% of the sample comes from the top ten.

The sample comprised NKG2D-low CD8+ T cells sorted from blood. The cell subset or site label here, explained by the study, means: sorted CD8+ NKG2D-low blood T cells. The clonotype was recovered from a human donor with alopecia areata. The V and J segments used are TRBV7-2 and TRBJ2-3; 10 central nucleotides agree with TRBD2. The CDR3 reads as follows: CASSLGLAAPDTQYF. The DNA sequence reads TGTGCCAGCAGCCTCGGACTAGCGGCCCCGGATACGCAGTATTTT.